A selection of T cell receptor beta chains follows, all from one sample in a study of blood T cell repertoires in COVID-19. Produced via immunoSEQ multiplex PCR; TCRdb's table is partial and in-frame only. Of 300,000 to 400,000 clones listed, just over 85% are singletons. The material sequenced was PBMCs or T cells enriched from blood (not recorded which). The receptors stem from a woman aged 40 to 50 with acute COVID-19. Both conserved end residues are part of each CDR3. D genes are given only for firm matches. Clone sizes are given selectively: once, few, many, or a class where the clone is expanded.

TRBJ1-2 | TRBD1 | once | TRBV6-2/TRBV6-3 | TGTGCCAGCAGCTCCGGGACAGGGGGCTTTGTAAGCTATGGCTACACCTTC | CASSSGTGGFVSYGYTF
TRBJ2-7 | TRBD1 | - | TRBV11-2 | TGTGCCAGCAGCCCCAAGACAGGGGGCGGGTACGAGCAGTACTTC | CASSPKTGGGYEQYF
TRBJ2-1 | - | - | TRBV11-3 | TGTGCCAGCAGCCCTACCCCGTCGGGTGAGCAGTTCTTC | CASSPTPSGEQFF
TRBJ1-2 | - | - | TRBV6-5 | TGTGCCAGCAGTTATGGGGGGACCTATGGCTACACCTTC | CASSYGGTYGYTF
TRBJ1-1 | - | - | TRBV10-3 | TGTGCCACCTCTGCGGGTAATATCATGAACACTGAAGCTTTCTTT | CATSAGNIMNTEAFF
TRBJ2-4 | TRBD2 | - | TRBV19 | TGTGCCAGTAGTATAGATCTAGGGACTAGCGGGGTAGCCAAAAACATTCAGTACTTC | CASSIDLGTSGVAKNIQYF
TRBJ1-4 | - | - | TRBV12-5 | TGTGCTAGTGGTTTGGAGGCGGTTTCGGGGGAAAAACTGTTTTTT | CASGLEAVSGEKLFF
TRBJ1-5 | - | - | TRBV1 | TGCACCAGCAGCCACTTCCATGGGACAGGGCGGAATCAGCCCCAGCATTTT | CTSSHFHGTGRNQPQHF
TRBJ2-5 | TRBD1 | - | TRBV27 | TGTGCCAGCAGTGTCACAGGGGAAGAGACCCAGTACTTC | CASSVTGEETQYF
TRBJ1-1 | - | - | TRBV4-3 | TGCGCCAGCAGCCCGGGACTCCCCCAGGAGGCTTTCTTT | CASSPGLPQEAFF
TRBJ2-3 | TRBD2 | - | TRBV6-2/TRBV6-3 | TGTGCCAGCAGTTACGTAGCGGGAGTCTCCGGACTCACAGATACGCAGTATTTT | CASSYVAGVSGLTDTQYF
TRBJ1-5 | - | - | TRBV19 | TGTGCCAGTAGCCCTCGACAGTACAATCAGCCCCAGCATTTT | CASSPRQYNQPQHF
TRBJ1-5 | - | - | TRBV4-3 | TGCGCCAGCAGCCAAGATCTGAGGGGGAAGAGCAATCAGCCCCAGCATTTT | CASSQDLRGKSNQPQHF